Listed below are T cell receptor beta chains from one sample, sequenced in a study of shared clonotypes between healthy human individuals. The method was immunoSEQ multiplex PCR; TCRdb's version includes in-frame clones alone and lacks a portion of them. Among 180,000 or so clones listed, over 85% were seen once. Sequences were obtained from naive CD4+ T cells sorted from blood. These receptors all come from a woman aged 25 to 45 in good health. Each CDR3 is given with its conserved first and last residue. A D gene is named only where the DNA matches it firmly. A clone size is listed for some rows: how often the clone was seen (once, few, many), or a class if it is expanded.

TRBD1	.	TRBV2	TRBJ1-1	TGTGCCAGCAGTGGGCGTCTCAGGGGGCCCAGCACTGAAGCTTTCTTT	CASSGRLRGPSTEAFF
.	.	TRBV18	TRBJ1-2	TGTGCCAGCTCGCCCCCCGGTCCACCCGGTGGCTACACCTTC	CASSPPGPPGGYTF
.	.	TRBV5-1	TRBJ2-7	TGCGCCAGCAGCTTGGGTCTGAAACCCTCCTACGAGCAGTACTTC	CASSLGLKPSYEQYF
.	.	TRBV28	TRBJ2-1	TGTGCCAGCAGTTTATTTCCAGCGGTATACAATGAGCAGTTCTTC	CASSLFPAVYNEQFF
.	.	TRBV27	TRBJ1-5	TGTGCCAGCAGTTTAATAGCCTGGGGCCGGAGCAATCAGCCCCAGCATTTT	CASSLIAWGRSNQPQHF
.	.	TRBV10-1	TRBJ2-7	TGCGCCAGCAGTGTAGGGCCAGCCGGCGAGCAGTACTTC	CASSVGPAGEQYF
TRBD1	.	TRBV10-3	TRBJ2-7	TGTGCCATCAGTTCCGGGACAGAATTCTCCTACGAGCAGTACTTC	CAISSGTEFSYEQYF
TRBD1	.	TRBV5-4	TRBJ1-3	TGTGCCAGCAGCTTGAGGGACAGGGGGGCTTCAAACACCATATATTTT	CASSLRDRGASNTIYF
.	few	TRBV9	TRBJ1-4	TGTGCCAGCAGCTCCTCCGGGGCTGGGAAACTGTTTTTT	CASSSSGAGKLFF
.	.	TRBV5-1	TRBJ1-5	TGCGCCAGCAGCTTGGGACCCCAGGGGAGCAATCAGCCCCAGCATTTT	CASSLGPQGSNQPQHF
TRBD1	.	TRBV19	TRBJ1-1	TGTGCCAGTAGTAAGACAGGGAGGAACACTGAAGCTTTCTTT	CASSKTGRNTEAFF
TRBD2	.	TRBV4-3	TRBJ2-1	TGCGCCAGCAGCCAAGTAAGACTAGCGGGAGTCACTGAGCAGTTCTTC	CASSQVRLAGVTEQFF
TRBD1	once	TRBV6-6	TRBJ2-7	TGTGCCAGCTCGGGACAGACGAGCTCCTACGAGCAGTACTTC	CASSGQTSSYEQYF
.	.	TRBV5-4	TRBJ2-2	TGTGCCAGCAGCTTCGGGCTAATGAACACCGGGGAGCTGTTTTTT	CASSFGLMNTGELFF
TRBD1	.	TRBV18	TRBJ1-3	TGTGCCAGCTCACCAGACAGGGGTGGAAACACCATATATTTT	CASSPDRGGNTIYF
TRBD1	.	TRBV5-1	TRBJ2-1	TGCGCCAGCAGCTTGGCCCCAGGGGGTAAAAGTAATGAGCAGTTCTTC	CASSLAPGGKSNEQFF
TRBD2	.	TRBV4-1	TRBJ2-7	TGCGCCAGCAGCCCCCTCCTAGCGGGGGGCTCCTACGAGCAGTACTTC	CASSPLLAGGSYEQYF
TRBD2	.	TRBV7-6	TRBJ2-1	TGTGCCAGCAGCTCACCCCCGGGACTAGCTCTTAATGAGCAGTTCTTC	CASSSPPGLALNEQFF
.	.	TRBV12-5	TRBJ1-1	TGTGCTAGTGGTCACCGGATAAGACAGGAGTTAATATTGAACACTGAAGCTTTCTTT	CASGHRIRQELILNTEAFF
TRBD2	.	TRBV7-6	TRBJ2-5	TGTGCCAGCAGCCGAAGCGCCTATGTAGCGGGATTAGAGACCCAGTACTTC	CASSRSAYVAGLETQYF
TRBD2	once	TRBV5-4	TRBJ2-3	TGTGCCAGCAGCCGGGGGACTAGCGGGGGCACAGATACGCAGTATTTT	CASSRGTSGGTDTQYF
TRBD2	.	TRBV19	TRBJ2-7	TGTGCCAGTAAATCCACTAGCGGTCCCTACGAGCAGTACTTC	CASKSTSGPYEQYF
.	.	TRBV7-9	TRBJ2-5	TGTGCCAGCACCCCGGGAAGGGGAGAAGAGACCCAGTACTTC	CASTPGRGEETQYF
.	.	TRBV4-1	TRBJ1-5	TGCGCCAGCGCCCCTTCTTGGACACCTTATAGCAATCAGCCCCAGCATTTT	CASAPSWTPYSNQPQHF
TRBD1	.	TRBV28	TRBJ1-5	TGTGCCAGCAGTGCCGGACAGGGGATCAATCAGCCCCAGCATTTT	CASSAGQGINQPQHF
.	.	TRBV6-1	TRBJ1-4	TGTGCCAGCAGTGGGCTCAGTAGTCTGGAAAAACTGTTTTTT	CASSGLSSLEKLFF
TRBD1	.	TRBV2	TRBJ1-1	TGTGCCAGCAGTGAGAGGACAGGGCGCACTGAAGCTTTCTTT	CASSERTGRTEAFF
TRBD1	.	TRBV7-2	TRBJ1-2	TGTGCCAGCAGCTTAGTCAAAGGGCAGGGGGCGTCTGGCTACACCTTC	CASSLVKGQGASGYTF
TRBD1	.	TRBV2	TRBJ1-4	TGTGCCAGCAGCAGAGGGACAGGCAGAACTAATGAAAAACTGTTTTTT	CASSRGTGRTNEKLFF
.	.	TRBV19	TRBJ1-2	TGTGCCAGTACCAACGACAGGAATTATAACTATGGCTACACCTTC	CASTNDRNYNYGYTF
.	.	TRBV5-5	TRBJ1-2	TGTGCCAGCAGCTTGGGGACAGATTATGGCTACACCTTC	CASSLGTDYGYTF
TRBD2	once	TRBV15	TRBJ2-7	TGTGCCACCAGCAGAGAACAGGGACTAGGTTCCTACGAGCAGTACTTC	CATSREQGLGSYEQYF
.	.	TRBV2	TRBJ1-5	TGTGCCAGCGGAAGGCAGGGAGGTTATCAGCCCCAGCATTTT	CASGRQGGYQPQHF
TRBD2	.	TRBV7-9	TRBJ2-7	TGTGCCAGCAGCTTAAGAGCGGGAGGAACGTACTTC	CASSLRAGGTYF
TRBD1	.	TRBV7-9	TRBJ1-6	TGTGCCAGCAGAGATAAAGCCGGGACAGCTCTTCATTCACCCCTCCACTTT	CASRDKAGTALHSPLHF
.	.	TRBV30	TRBJ1-2	TGTGCCTGGACGGGCTCCTATGGCTACACCTTC	CAWTGSYGYTF
TRBD1	.	TRBV2	TRBJ1-1	TGTGCCAGCAGGAGGGACAGGGGTATCGCTGAAGCTTTCTTT	CASRRDRGIAEAFF
TRBD2	.	TRBV2	TRBJ2-3	TGTGCCAGCAAACTAGCGGCTAGCACAGATACGCAGTATTTT	CASKLAASTDTQYF
.	.	TRBV2	TRBJ2-1	TGTGCCAGCATCTCCCTAGGGCGTTCCTACAATGAGCAGTTCTTC	CASISLGRSYNEQFF
.	.	TRBV6-5	TRBJ1-5	TGTGCCAGCAGTTACTCCCAGGGCGGACAGCCCCAGCATTTT	CASSYSQGGQPQHF
.	.	TRBV18	TRBJ1-6	TGTGCCAGCTCACCAGAGCAAAATTCACCCCTCCACTTT	CASSPEQNSPLHF
TRBD2	once	TRBV18	TRBJ2-7	TGTGCCAGCTCACCGCGGACTAGCGGGAGCTACGAGCAGTACTTC	CASSPRTSGSYEQYF
TRBD2	.	TRBV14	TRBJ2-2	TGTGCCAGCAGCCAATATAGCGGGTTAGTCGGGGAGCTGTTTTTT	CASSQYSGLVGELFF
.	once	TRBV28	TRBJ2-7	TGTGCCAGCAGTTTACCCCACCCCTCCTACGAGCAGTACTTC	CASSLPHPSYEQYF
TRBD2	few	TRBV5-1	TRBJ2-1	TGCGCCACAGCCCCTGAGGCGGGAGGGTACAATGAGCAGTTCTTC	CATAPEAGGYNEQFF
TRBD1	once	TRBV10-2	TRBJ1-2	TGCGCCAGCAGTGACGGACAGGGGGATGGCTACACCTTC	CASSDGQGDGYTF
.	.	TRBV6-1	TRBJ2-7	TGTGCCAGCAGTGGATGGACGCTGGGGTCCTACGAGCAGTACTTC	CASSGWTLGSYEQYF
.	.	TRBV7-9	TRBJ2-7	TGTGCCAGCAGCCCCAGGTGGGCCGCCTACGAGCAGTACTTC	CASSPRWAAYEQYF
.	.	TRBV18	TRBJ2-7	TGTGCCAGCTCACCCGACAGTTTCTACGAGCAGTACTTC	CASSPDSFYEQYF
.	once	TRBV7-8	TRBJ1-2	TGTGCCAGCAGCGTCAGGATACCCCGCCTCTATGGCTACACCTTC	CASSVRIPRLYGYTF
.	.	TRBV6-1	TRBJ2-7	TGTGCCAGCAGGGGCGACAGAACCACCTACGAGCAGTACTTC	CASRGDRTTYEQYF